The sample holds many counts of the clone carrying this T cell receptor beta chain. The antigen remains undetermined. The sample comes from a study of metastatic and nonmetastatic thyroid tumors. In the study overall: The comparison covered peripheral blood and tumor or nodule tissue in malignant and benign thyroid patients.

Original data processing: The authors used CDR3 differences across clinicopathological groups to build a distant-metastasis classifier for papillary thyroid cancer. TCRdb reassembled clones from the PCR reads with MiXCR. The V and J calls were not made by the authors but by TCRdb's processing. The sample lists 25,000 to 35,000 clones; 25% to 35% were seen once. Findings and limits, study-wide: Reports indicated that malignant thyroid tumors showed significantly higher TCR beta diversity than benign nodules did, in blood and tumor.

Thyroid surgery was preceded by no treatment in any patient. V lost 5 bases and J 2 bases, leaving 16 bases between the germline ends. Germline V gives CDR1 MNHNS, CDR2 SASEGT. This CDR3 is built from 15 residues. Sequencing used blood. V gene TRBV6-1 combines with J gene TRBJ2-7; D not certain. The source is a female donor with papillary thyroid cancer or a benign thyroid nodule (not recorded which). Some clones in this sample may be carry-over from other donors' samples. CDR3: CASSSQFEATYEQYF. For the CDR3, the DNA is TGTGCCAGCAGTTCCCAGTTCGAGGCGACCTACGAGCAGTACTTC.